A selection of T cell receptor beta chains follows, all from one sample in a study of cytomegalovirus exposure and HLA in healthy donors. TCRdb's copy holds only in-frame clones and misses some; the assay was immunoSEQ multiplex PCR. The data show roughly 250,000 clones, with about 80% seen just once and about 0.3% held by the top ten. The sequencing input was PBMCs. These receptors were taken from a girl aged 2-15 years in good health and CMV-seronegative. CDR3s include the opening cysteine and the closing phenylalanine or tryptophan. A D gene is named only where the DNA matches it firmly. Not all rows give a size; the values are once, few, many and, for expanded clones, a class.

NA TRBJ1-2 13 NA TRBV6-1 CASRSSGTPYDTF TGTGCCAGCAGATCCTCAGGGACACCTTATGACACCTTC
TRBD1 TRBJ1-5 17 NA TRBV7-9 CASSLVGTGHSNQPQHF TGTGCCAGCAGCTTAGTTGGGACAGGGCATAGCAATCAGCCCCAGCATTTT
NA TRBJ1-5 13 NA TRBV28 CATIPRGDQPQHF TGTGCCACCATTCCTAGGGGCGACCAGCCCCAGCATTTT
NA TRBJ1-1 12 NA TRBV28 CASSLWDREAFF TGTGCCAGCAGTTTATGGGACAGAGAAGCTTTCTTT
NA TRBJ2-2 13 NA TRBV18 CASSPFDTGELFF TGTGCCAGCTCACCCTTCGACACCGGGGAGCTGTTTTTT
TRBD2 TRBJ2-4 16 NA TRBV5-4 CASSFGGALAKNIQYF TGTGCCAGCAGCTTCGGGGGGGCCCTTGCCAAAAACATTCAGTACTTC
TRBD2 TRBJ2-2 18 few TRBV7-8 CASSFGTSGRANTGELFF TGTGCCAGCAGCTTTGGGACTAGCGGGAGGGCGAACACCGGGGAGCTGTTTTTT
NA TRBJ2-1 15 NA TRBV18 CASSRGQVSYNEQFF TGTGCCAGCTCACGGGGGCAGGTCTCCTACAATGAGCAGTTCTTC
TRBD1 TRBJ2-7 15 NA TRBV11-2 CASSLEGTGAYEQYF TGTGCCAGCAGCTTAGAAGGGACAGGAGCCTACGAGCAGTACTTC
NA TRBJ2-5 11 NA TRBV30 CAWSARETQYF TGTGCCTGGAGTGCCCGGGAGACCCAGTACTTC
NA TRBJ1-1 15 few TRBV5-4 CASSPPDTLNTEAFF TGTGCCAGCAGCCCTCCAGATACCCTGAACACTGAAGCTTTCTTT
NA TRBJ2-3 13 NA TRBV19 CASSAQGSGRLYF TGTGCCAGTAGTGCACAGGGGTCGGGGAGGTTGTATTTT
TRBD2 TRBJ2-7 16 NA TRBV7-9 CASSWGSGRKPYEQYF TGTGCCAGCAGCTGGGGGAGCGGGAGGAAACCCTACGAGCAGTACTTC
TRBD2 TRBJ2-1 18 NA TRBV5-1 CASSYTTSGTSSYNEQFF TGCGCCAGCAGCTACACCACTAGCGGAACTTCATCCTACAATGAGCAGTTCTTC
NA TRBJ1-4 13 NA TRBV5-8 CASRTEFNEKLFF TGTGCCAGCAGGACAGAGTTTAATGAAAAACTGTTTTTT
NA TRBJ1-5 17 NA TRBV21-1 CASTTSTGGYSNQPQHF TGTGCCAGCACAACCTCGACAGGGGGCTATAGCAATCAGCCCCAGCATTTT
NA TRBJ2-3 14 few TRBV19 CASSIGREADTQYF TGTGCCAGTAGTATCGGCAGGGAGGCAGATACGCAGTATTTT
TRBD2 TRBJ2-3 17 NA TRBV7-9 CASSLFGSGAYTDTQYF TGTGCCAGCAGCTTATTCGGTAGCGGGGCCTACACAGATACGCAGTATTTT
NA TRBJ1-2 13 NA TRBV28 CAVRIRVLEGYTF TGTGCCGTAAGGATTCGGGTCCTAGAGGGCTACACCTTC
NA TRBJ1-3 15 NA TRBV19 CASSRGATPGNTIYF TGTGCCAGTAGTCGGGGGGCCACCCCTGGAAACACCATATATTTT
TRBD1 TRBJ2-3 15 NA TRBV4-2 CASSPRTGEADTQYF TGTGCCAGCAGCCCCCGGACAGGGGAGGCAGATACGCAGTATTTT
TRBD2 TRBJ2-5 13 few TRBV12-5 CASGSGGSETQYF TGTGCTAGTGGTAGCGGGGGGTCGGAGACCCAGTACTTC
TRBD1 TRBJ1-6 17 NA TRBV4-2 CASSQTKWTGGNSPLHF TGTGCCAGCAGCCAAACGAAATGGACAGGAGGGAATTCACCCCTCCACTTT
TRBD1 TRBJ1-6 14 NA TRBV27 CASGGTGQDSPLHF TGTGCCAGCGGTGGGACAGGGCAGGATTCACCCCTCCACTTT
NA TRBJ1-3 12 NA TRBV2 CASSQEGKRPYF TGTGCCAGCAGTCAAGAGGGGAAAAGACCATATTTT
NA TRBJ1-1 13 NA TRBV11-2 CASSSVWNTEAFF TGTGCCAGCAGCTCGGTGTGGAACACTGAAGCTTTCTTT
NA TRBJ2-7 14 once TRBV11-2 CASSLLSQAYEQYF TGTGCCAGCAGCTTATTGTCCCAGGCCTACGAGCAGTACTTC
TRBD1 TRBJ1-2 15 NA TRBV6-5 CASSYSTGQSYGYTF TGTGCCAGCAGTTACTCGACAGGGCAGAGCTATGGCTACACCTTC
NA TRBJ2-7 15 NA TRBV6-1 CASSEVVGGSYEQYF TGTGCCAGCAGTGAAGTGGTAGGAGGTTCCTACGAGCAGTACTTC
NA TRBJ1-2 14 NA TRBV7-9 CASSARERPYGYTF TGTGCCAGCAGCGCCCGGGAGAGACCCTATGGCTACACCTTC
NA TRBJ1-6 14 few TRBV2 CASSVRTVNSPLHF TGTGCCAGCAGTGTACGTACAGTCAATTCACCCCTCCACTTT
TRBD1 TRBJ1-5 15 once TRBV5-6 CASSSTGEDSQPQHF TGTGCCAGCAGCTCGACAGGGGAGGATAGTCAGCCCCAGCATTTT